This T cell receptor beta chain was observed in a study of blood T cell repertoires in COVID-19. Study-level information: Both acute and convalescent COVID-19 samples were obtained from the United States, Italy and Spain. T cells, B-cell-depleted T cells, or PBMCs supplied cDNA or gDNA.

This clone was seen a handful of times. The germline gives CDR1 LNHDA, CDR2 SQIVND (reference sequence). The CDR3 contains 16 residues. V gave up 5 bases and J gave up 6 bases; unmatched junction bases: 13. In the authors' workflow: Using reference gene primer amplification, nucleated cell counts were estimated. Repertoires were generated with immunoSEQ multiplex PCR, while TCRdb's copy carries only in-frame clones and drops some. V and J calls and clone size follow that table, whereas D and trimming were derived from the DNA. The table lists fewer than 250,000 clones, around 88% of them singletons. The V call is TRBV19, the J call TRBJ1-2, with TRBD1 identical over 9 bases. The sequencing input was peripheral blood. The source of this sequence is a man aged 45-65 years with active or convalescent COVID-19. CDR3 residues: CASSLTGGKRVNGYTF. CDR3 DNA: TGTGCCAGTAGTTTGACAGGGGGGAAGAGGGTAAATGGCTACACCTTC.